This section outlines one TCR beta chain sequence together with its context. The antigen this receptor binds is unknown. Base qualities are not at hand, and no much larger clone is one base apart. Libraries came from PCR. The instrument was an Illumina HiSeq 2500. TCR library preparation used molecular barcoding, with unique molecular identifiers applied to normalize quantification of the TCRbeta repertoire. The public reads were reanalyzed by TCRdb: fastp trimming at Q25, MiXCR alignment, in-frame beta chains only. Merged by CDR3 protein, the rows form single entries marked with the most common genes and DNA. The sample has around 490,000 distinct CDR3 sequences on record, approximately 10% of them singletons. The top ten clonotypes cover about 15% of the sample. The data belong to a study of T-cell reconstitution after alpha-beta-depleted transplantation in children (dated by TCRdb to 2016 to 2017). Background on the whole study: Using TCR repertoire profiling, the study quantitatively followed how T-cell immune reconstitution unfolded in children after TCRalphabeta/CD19-depleted allogeneic hematopoietic cell transplantation.

Study-wide conclusions, independent of this receptor: The apparently early recovery of alphabetaT-cell counts about two months after transplant reportedly depended on only several hundred rapidly expanded clones that came from non-depleted graft cells. The frequencies of hyperexpanded clones fell over the following months, and after one year, T-cell counts and TCRbeta diversity were mostly attributed to newly produced T cells. In some patients, the high TCRbeta diversity seen at day 60 was put down to recipient T cells and intrathymic progenitors that had survived conditioning.

In the germline V gene, CDR1 corresponds to SGHTA and CDR2 to FQGNSA. Counted from cysteine to phenylalanine, this CDR3 has 11 amino acids. Left in the record is the CDR3 DNA by itself, 33 bases read in frame from the first base. The V end loses 7 bases and the J end loses 1 base, and a stretch of 4 bases separates them. What this sample's treatment or condition label stands for: allogeneic hematopoietic cell transplantation with graft depleted of TCRalphabeta T cells and CD19 B cells. TCRalphabeta/CD19-depleted allogeneic hematopoietic cell grafts were given to the transplant recipients, all of whom were children.

Sequenced material: PBMCs, mostly from graft donor cells, taken 180 days after TCRalphabeta/CD19-depleted stem cell transplant. The sequence is built from TRBV7-2 and TRBJ1-1, with no confidently assigned D gene. The clonotype was recovered from a female patient aged 2-10 years who had a stem cell transplant for aplastic anemia, so the T cells may come from the graft donor. The sequence in DNA is TGTGCCAGCAACGGGAACACTGAAGCTTTCTTT. Its coded protein is CASNGNTEAFF.